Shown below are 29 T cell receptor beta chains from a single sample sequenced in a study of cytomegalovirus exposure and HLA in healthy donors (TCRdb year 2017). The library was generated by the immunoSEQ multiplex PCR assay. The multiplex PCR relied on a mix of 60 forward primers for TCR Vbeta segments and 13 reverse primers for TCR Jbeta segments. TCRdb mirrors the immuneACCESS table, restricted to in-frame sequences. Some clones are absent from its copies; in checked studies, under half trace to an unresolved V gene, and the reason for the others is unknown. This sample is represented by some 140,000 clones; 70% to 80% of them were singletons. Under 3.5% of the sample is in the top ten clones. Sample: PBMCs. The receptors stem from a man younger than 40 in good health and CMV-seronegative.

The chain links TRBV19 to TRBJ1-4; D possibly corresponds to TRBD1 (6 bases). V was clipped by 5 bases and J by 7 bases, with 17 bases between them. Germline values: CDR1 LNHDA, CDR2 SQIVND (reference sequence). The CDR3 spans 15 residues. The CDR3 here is CASSPRGRGVEKLFF. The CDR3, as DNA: TGTGCCAGTAGTCCGAGAGGCAGGGGCGTTGAAAAACTGTTTTTT.

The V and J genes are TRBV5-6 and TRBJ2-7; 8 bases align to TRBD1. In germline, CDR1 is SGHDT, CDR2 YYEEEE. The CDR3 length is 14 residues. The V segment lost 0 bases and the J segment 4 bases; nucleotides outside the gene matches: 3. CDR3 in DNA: TGTGCCAGCAGCTTGGGACAGGGGCTTTACGAGCAGTACTTC. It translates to CASSLGQGLYEQYF.

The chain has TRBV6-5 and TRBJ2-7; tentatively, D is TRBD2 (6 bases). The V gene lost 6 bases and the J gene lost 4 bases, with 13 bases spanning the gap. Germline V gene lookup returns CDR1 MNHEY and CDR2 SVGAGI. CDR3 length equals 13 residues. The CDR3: CASRPWGRYEQYF. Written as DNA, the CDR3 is TGTGCCAGCAGACCCTGGGGGAGGTACGAGCAGTACTTC.

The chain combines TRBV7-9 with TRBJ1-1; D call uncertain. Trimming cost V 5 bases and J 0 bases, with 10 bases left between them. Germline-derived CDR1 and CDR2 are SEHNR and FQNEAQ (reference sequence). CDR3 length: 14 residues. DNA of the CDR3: TGTGCCAGCAGCAAGACAACTTTGAACACTGAAGCTTTCTTT. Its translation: CASSKTTLNTEAFF.

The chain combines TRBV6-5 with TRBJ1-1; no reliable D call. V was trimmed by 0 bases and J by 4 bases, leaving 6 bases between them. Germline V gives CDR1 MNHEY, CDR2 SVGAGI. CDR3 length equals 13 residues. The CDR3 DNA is TGTGCCAGCAGTTACTCTTTGAGCACTGAAGCTTTCTTT. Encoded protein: CASSYSLSTEAFF.

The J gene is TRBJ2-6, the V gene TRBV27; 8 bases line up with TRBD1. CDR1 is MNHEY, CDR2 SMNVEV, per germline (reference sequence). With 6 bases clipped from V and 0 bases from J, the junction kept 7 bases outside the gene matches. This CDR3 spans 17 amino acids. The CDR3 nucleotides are TGTGCCAGCAGCCTACAGGGGGGACGCTCTGGGGCCAACGTCCTGACTTTC. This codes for CASSLQGGRSGANVLTF.

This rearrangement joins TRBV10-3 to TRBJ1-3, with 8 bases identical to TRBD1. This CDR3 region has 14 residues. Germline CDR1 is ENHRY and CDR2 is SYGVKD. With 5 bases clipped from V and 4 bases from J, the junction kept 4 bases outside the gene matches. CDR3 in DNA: TGTGCCATCAGTCAACAGGGGGAAGGAAACACCATATATTTT. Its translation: CAISQQGEGNTIYF.

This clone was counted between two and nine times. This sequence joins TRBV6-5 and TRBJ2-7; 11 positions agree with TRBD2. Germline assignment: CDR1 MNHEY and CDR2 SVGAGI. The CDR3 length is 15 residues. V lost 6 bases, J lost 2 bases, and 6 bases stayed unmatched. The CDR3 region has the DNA TGTGCCAGCAGCCGCACTAGCGGGGGTACCTACGAGCAGTACTTC. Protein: CASSRTSGGTYEQYF.

The CDR3 DNA follows: TGTGCCAGCAGCTTGGGGGACAGGGGCTATGGCTACACCTTC. It translates to CASSLGDRGYGYTF. The chain recombines TRBV5-6 with TRBJ1-2; TRBD1 matches 10 bases. Germline values: CDR1 SGHDT, CDR2 YYEEEE. J gave up 4 bases and V 0 bases, and 0 bases lay outside the gene matches. This CDR3 comprises 14 residues.

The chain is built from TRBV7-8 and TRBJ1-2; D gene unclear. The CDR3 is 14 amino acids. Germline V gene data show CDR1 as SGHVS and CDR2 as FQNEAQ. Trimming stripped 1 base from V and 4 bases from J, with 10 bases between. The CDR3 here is CASSLVPSLYGYTF. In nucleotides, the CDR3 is TGTGCCAGCAGCTTAGTTCCGTCCCTCTATGGCTACACCTTC.

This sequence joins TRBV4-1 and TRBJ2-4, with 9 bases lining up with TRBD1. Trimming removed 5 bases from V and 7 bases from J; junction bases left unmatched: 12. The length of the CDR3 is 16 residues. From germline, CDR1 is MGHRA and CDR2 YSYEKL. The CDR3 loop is CASSSLARTGENIQYF. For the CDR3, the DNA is TGCGCCAGCAGCTCCTTGGCCCGGACAGGGGAGAACATTCAGTACTTC.

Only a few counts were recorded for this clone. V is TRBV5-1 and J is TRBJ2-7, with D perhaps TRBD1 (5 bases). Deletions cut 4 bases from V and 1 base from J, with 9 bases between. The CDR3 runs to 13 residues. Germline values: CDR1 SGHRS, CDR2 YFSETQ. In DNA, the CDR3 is TGCGCCAGCAGCGTGGACAATTCCTACGAGCAGTACTTC. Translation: CASSVDNSYEQYF.

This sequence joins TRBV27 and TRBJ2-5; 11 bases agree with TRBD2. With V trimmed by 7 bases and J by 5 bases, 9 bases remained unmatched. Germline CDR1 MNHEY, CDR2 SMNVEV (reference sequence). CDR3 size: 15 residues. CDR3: CASKGTSGGAETQYF. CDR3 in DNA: TGTGCCAGCAAAGGAACTAGCGGGGGTGCTGAGACCCAGTACTTC.

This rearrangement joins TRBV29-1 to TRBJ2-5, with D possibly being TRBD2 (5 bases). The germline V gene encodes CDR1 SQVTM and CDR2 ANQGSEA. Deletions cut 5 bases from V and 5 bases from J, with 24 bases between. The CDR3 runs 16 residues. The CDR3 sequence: CSVKSRTEAAAETQYF. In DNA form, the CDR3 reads TGCAGCGTTAAATCGCGGACGGAAGCAGCGGCGGAGACCCAGTACTTC.

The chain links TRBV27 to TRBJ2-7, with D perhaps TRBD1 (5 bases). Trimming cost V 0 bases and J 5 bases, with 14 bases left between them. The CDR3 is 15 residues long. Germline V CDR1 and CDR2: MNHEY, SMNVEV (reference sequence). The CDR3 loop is CASSLSVGVGNEQYF. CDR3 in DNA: TGTGCCAGCAGTTTATCAGTAGGGGTGGGGAACGAGCAGTACTTC.

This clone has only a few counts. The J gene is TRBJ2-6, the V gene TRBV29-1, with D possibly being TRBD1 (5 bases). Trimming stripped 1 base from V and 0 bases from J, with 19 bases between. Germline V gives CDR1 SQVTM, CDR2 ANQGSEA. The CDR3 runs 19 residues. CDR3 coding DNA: TGCAGCGTTGAAGCGGTGTCTCGGACACACTCCTCTGGGGCCAACGTCCTGACTTTC. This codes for CSVEAVSRTHSSGANVLTF.

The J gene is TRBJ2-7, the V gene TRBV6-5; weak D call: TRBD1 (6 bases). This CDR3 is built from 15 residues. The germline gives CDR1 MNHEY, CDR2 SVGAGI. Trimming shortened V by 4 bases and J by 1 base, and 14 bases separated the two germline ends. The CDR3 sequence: CASSFGQSLSYEQYF. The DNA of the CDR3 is TGTGCCAGCAGTTTTGGACAGTCCTTATCCTACGAGCAGTACTTC.

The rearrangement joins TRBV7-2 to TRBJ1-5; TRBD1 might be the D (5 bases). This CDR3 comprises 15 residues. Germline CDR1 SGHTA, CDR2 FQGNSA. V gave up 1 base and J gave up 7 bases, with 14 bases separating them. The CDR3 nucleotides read TGTGCCAGCAGCTTAGGGAGCAGGGTACAACAGCCCCAGCATTTT. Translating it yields CASSLGSRVQQPQHF.

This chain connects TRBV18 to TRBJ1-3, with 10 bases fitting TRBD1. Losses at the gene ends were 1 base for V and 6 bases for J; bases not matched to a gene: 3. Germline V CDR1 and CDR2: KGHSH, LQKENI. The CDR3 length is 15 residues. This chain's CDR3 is CASSPRGTGENTIYF. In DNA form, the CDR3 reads TGTGCCAGCTCACCACGTGGGACAGGGGAAAACACCATATATTTT.

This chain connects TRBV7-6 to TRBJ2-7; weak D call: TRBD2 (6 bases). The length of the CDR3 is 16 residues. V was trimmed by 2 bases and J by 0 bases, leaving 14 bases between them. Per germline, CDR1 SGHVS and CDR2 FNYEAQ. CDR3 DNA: TGTGCCAGCAGCTTACTTGGAGGGACCACCTCCTACGAGCAGTACTTC. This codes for CASSLLGGTTSYEQYF.

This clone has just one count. CDR3 DNA: TGTGCCAGCAGCTTAGTTATCCAGGGCCTCTCACCCCTCCACTTT. It codes for CASSLVIQGLSPLHF. The chain links TRBV7-9 to TRBJ1-6, with D maybe TRBD1 (5 bases). Looked up from germline, CDR1 is SEHNR and CDR2 is FQNEAQ (reference sequence). The CDR3 consists of 15 residues. The V gene lost 1 base and the J gene lost 10 bases, with 14 bases spanning the gap.

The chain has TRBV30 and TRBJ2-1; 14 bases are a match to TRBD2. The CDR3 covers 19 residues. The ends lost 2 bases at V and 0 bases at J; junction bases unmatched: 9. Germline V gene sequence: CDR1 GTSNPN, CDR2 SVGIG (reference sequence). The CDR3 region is CAWSPDGTSGRSSYNEQFF. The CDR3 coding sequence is TGTGCCTGGAGTCCCGACGGGACTAGCGGGAGAAGCTCCTACAATGAGCAGTTCTTC.

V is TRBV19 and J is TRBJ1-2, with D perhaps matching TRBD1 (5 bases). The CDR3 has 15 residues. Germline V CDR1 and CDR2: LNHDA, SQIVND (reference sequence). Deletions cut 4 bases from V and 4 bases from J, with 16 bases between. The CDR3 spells CASSTQLAGPYGYTF. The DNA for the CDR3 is TGTGCCAGTAGTACCCAACTGGCAGGGCCCTATGGCTACACCTTC.

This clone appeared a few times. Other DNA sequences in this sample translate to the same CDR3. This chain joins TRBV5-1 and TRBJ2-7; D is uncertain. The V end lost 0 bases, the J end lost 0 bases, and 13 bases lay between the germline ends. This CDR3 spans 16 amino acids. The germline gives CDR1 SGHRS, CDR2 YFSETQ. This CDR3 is CASSLARPSGSYEQYF. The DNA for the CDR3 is TGCGCCAGCAGCTTGGCCAGACCTTCGGGCTCCTACGAGCAGTACTTC.

CDR3 protein: CASSSGQATNEKLFF. For the CDR3, the DNA is TGTGCCAGTAGTTCTGGACAGGCAACTAATGAAAAACTGTTTTTT. V is TRBV19 and J is TRBJ1-4; 7 bases line up with TRBD1. In germline, CDR1 is LNHDA, CDR2 SQIVND (reference sequence). V trimming: 5 bases; J trimming: 0 bases; junction bases outside the gene matches: 3. The CDR3 covers 15 residues.

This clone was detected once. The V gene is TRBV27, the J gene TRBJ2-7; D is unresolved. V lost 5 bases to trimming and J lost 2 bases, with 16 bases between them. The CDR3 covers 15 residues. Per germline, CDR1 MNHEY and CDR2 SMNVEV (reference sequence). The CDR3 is CASSPRLPLPYEQYF. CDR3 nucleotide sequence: TGTGCCAGCAGTCCTAGACTGCCCCTACCCTACGAGCAGTACTTC.

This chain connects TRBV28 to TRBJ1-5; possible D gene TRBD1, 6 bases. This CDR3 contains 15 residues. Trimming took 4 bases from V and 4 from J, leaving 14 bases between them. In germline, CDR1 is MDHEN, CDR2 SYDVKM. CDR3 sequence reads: CASSSPTGSNQPQHF. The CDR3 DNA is TGTGCCAGCAGTTCCCCGACAGGCTCTAATCAGCCCCAGCATTTT.

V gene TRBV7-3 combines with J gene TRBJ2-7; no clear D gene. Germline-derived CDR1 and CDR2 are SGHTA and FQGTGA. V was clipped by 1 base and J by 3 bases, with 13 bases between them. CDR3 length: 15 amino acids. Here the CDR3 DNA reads TGTGCCAGCAGCTTAAGACCTGACATGGACTACGAGCAGTACTTC. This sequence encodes CASSLRPDMDYEQYF.

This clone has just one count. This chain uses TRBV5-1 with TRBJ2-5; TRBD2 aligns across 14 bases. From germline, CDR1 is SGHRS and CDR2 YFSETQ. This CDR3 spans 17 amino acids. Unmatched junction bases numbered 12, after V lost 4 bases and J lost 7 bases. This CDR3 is CASSPGTSGGGPGTQYF. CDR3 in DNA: TGCGCCAGCAGCCCGGGGACTAGCGGGGGAGGGCCCGGGACCCAGTACTTC.